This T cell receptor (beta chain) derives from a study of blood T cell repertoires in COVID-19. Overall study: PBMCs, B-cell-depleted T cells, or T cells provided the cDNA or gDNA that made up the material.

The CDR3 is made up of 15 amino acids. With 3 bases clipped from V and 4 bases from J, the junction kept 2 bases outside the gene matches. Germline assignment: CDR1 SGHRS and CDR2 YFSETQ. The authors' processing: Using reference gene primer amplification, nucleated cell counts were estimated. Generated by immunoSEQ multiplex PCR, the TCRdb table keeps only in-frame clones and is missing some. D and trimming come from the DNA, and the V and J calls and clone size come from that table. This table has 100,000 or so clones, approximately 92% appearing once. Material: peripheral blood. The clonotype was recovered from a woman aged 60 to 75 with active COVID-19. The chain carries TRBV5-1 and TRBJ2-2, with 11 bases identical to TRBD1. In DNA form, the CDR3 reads TGCGCCAGCAGCTCCGGGACAGGGGGCACCGGGGAGCTGTTTTTT. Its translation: CASSSGTGGTGELFF.